This T cell receptor beta chain was captured by sequencing in a study of beta chain features in type 1 diabetes. Study-level background: All samples yielded some 100,000,000 examined sorted cells. Study-level points and caveats: High-TCR-expressing cells could be over-represented by cDNA sequencing.

A single heparinised draw of roughly 120 mL on average was taken per donor. All sorted populations exceeded 95% purity. TCRB transcripts that were expressed got sequenced, as all of the isolated RNA had been reverse transcribed. The repertoire was sequenced with immunoSEQ multiplex PCR; TCRdb's copy has only in-frame clones and lacks some. The table lists roughly 300,000 clones, 13% to 15% of them singletons. The CDR3 runs 14 residues. In this sample, this clone turned up many times. Its antigen is unknown. V and J are TRBV12-1 and TRBJ1-5; the D call in the table, TRBD1, was not verified against the DNA. TRBV12-1 is tagged as a pseudogene. This TCR came from a man aged 30 to 39 in good health. Sequencing was done on a sample of central memory CD4+ T cells from blood. The CDR3 region is CASPRGHSNQPQHF. The CDR3 DNA follows: TGTGCCAGCCCCAGGGGCCATAGCAATCAGCCCCAGCATTTT.